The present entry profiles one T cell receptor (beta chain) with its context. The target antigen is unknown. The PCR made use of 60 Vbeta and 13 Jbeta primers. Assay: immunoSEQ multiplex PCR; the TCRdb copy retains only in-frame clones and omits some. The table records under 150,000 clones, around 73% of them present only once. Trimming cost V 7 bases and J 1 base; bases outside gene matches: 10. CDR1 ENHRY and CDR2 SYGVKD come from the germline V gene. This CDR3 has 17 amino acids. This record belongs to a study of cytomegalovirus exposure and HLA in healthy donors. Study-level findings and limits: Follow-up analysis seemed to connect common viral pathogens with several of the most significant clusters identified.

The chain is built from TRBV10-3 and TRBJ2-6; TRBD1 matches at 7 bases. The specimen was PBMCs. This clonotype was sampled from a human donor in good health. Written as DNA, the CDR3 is TGTGCCATCACCCAGACAGGGCCAGGATCTGGGGCCAACGTCCTGACTTTC. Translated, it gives CAITQTGPGSGANVLTF.